The entry below gives a single T cell receptor beta chain sequence along with its context. What this receptor recognizes is not known. No quality values exist for individual bases; no much larger clone is one base distant. This entry belongs to a study of shared clonotypes between healthy human individuals (TCRdb year 2020). Context from the whole study: A couple of women and a few men aged 18 to 49 years were included in the cohort. Per donor, leukapheresis produced somewhere between about 0.85 and 9.5 billion PBMCs. For each donor, three plates each were used for CD4 naive and CD4 memory, two plates were used for CD8 naive, and one plate was used for CD8 memory. To estimate repertoire size and how much clonotypes are shared between individuals, the study performed deep sequencing of blood TCR repertoires from about 5 healthy adults. To increase sequencing depth and limit assay-specific biases, TCR repertoire library preparation and sequencing were carried out by different laboratories using diverse techniques. Here is what the overall study found, with its caveats: Even with the large sequencing depth, rarefaction of the sorted-subset datasets indicated that sequencing was incomplete. Naive subsets generally had larger estimated clonotype richness than memory subsets did. Compared with non-shared clonotypes, the clonotypes found in all four sorted-subset donors had higher generation probabilities. Pairwise subsampling indicated that sequencing depth was expected to affect the degree of clonotype sharing among donors. Sampling was restricted to blood, and TCR repertoires in tissues likely differ from the TCR repertoires found in blood. Approximately 5% of naive CD4, 3.5% of naive CD8, approximately 2% of memory CD4, and 0.4% of memory CD8 clonotypes were shared across a few donors. The genetic and exposure-history diversity represented was limited by the small number of donors.

The cysteine opens and the phenylalanine closes a CDR3 of 14 amino acids. Of the read, only the CDR3 DNA is kept; its 42 bases are in frame from base 1. The germline V gene (reference sequence) provides CDR1 MNHNY and CDR2 SVGAGI. CD8 naive samples were CD45RO-negative cells positively selected for CCR7, giving a CD45RA+CCR7+ population that excluded TemRA cells. Healthy HIV-negative adults with no recently reported acute infections or vaccinations were included as donors. Every donor was a Caucasian adult living in Nashville, Tennessee, USA. Blood was collected by leukapheresis, and PBMCs were isolated by Ficoll-Histopaque density gradient centrifugation and then cryopreserved in liquid nitrogen vapor phase. Analytical flow cytometry was used to check the purity and quantity of each magnetically sorted T cell population. Genomic DNA was isolated from every sorted fraction and measured by UV absorbance on a Nanodrop 2000c.

Using the deep immunoSEQ assay, multiplex PCR amplified TCR CDR3 regions from genomic DNA. Extracted genomic DNA from each cell subset was distributed evenly across all wells of several immunoSEQ 96-well plates, and each plate was treated as a replicate. For sorted subsets, 200 to 250 ng genomic DNA, equal to tens of thousands of T cell genomes, was loaded into each replicate PCR. Purified libraries were quantified with a Qubit 3.0 fluorometer, sized on a Bioanalyzer 2100, and re-quantified with the KAPA Library Quantification kit. Every immunoSEQ 96-well plate was sequenced on a separate single-read 150-cycle Illumina NextSeq 550 flow cell. Concerning the study's data processing: Because only junctional sequences without quality scores were contained in the immunoSEQ output, filtering matching that applied to full-length reads could not be performed. Sequences were annotated with PyIR, a Python wrapper for IgBLAST v1.9, and V/J genes and CDR3 were assigned using IMGT germline references. Reads with weak V/J assignments (E-value above 1e-6), missing CDR3, stop codons, out-of-frame junctions, or ambiguous translated residues were removed. A V3J clonotype was defined by an identical inferred V gene, J gene, and CDR3 amino acid sequence. Percentage overlap between repertoires was computed as shared unique clonotypes divided by the size of the smaller repertoire. RTK rarefaction, the Chao1 estimator, and Recon v2.1 estimates of unobserved clonotypes were used to assess repertoire richness. For all TCRbeta clonotypes obtained by the gDNA method from a few donors, generation probabilities were computed with OLGA. The clones in this table, taken by TCRdb from immuneACCESS, are in-frame only. Not every clone is retained; where verified, under half of the shortfall comes from an unresolved V gene, and the cause of the rest is unknown. V and J calls and clone size are given by that table; D and trimming were obtained from the DNA. For this sample the table gives some 2,000,000 clones, of which about 95% were detected only once. 0.85% to 1.2% of the sample is held by the ten biggest clonotypes.

Sequenced: naive CD8+ T cells sorted from blood. This sample's cell subset or site label indicates: CD45RA+CCR7+. The rearrangement joined TRBV6-6 to TRBJ2-5, and TRBD1 aligns with 9 junction nucleotides. The J call may be wrong; the DNA end is better matched by TRBJ2-7. This clonotype was sampled from a man in his late teens or twenties in good health. In nucleotide form, the sequence is TGTGCCAGCAGTTCGCCCGGGACAGGGAGCGAGCAGTACTTC. The encoded protein is CASSSPGTGSEQYF.